This record covers a single T cell receptor (beta chain). Its antigen is still unknown. This CDR3 is also generated by other DNA sequences in the sample. The CDR3 spans 16 residues. The germline CDR1 and CDR2 sequences are SGHRS and YFSETQ. Trimming took 0 bases from V and 2 from J; bases not matched to a gene: 4. The data derive from a study of cytomegalovirus exposure and HLA in healthy donors. Turning to the study itself: From donors who were HLA-typed, an early data release held 80 million or so unique TCRs.

The PCR used 60 Vbeta and 13 Jbeta primers. The table came from immunoSEQ multiplex PCR; TCRdb's copy has only in-frame clones and leaves some out. The sample includes over 150,000 clones, over 75% seen only once; the top ten take about 4.5%. Findings and caveats of the study: TCR beta V- and J-gene trimming, according to a later analysis, was linked to a missense DCLRE1C variant. The productive fraction for most TCR beta V segments was about 87% or about 30% in an earlier analysis.

The sequenced material came from PBMCs. This chain joins TRBV5-1 and TRBJ2-2; 7 bases line up with TRBD1. This receptor was taken from a man aged 40-50 years in good health and CMV-seronegative. CDR3 in DNA: TGCGCCAGCAGCTTGGGTAGGACAGGAAACACCGGGGAGCTGTTTTTT. This translates into CASSLGRTGNTGELFF.